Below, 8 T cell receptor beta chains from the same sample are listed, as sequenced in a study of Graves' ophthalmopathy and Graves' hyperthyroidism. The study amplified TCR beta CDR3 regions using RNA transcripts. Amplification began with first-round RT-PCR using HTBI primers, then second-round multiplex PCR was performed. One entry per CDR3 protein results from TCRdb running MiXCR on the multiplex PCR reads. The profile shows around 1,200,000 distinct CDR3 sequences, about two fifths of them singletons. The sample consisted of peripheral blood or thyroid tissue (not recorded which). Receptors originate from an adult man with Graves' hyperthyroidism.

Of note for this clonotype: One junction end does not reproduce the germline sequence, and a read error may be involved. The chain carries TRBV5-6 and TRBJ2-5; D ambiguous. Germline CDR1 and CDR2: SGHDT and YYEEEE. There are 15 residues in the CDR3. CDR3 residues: CASSLGLGRQETQCF. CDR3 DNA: TGTGCCAGCAGCTTAGGCCTGGGCAGGCAAGAGACCCAGTGCTTC.

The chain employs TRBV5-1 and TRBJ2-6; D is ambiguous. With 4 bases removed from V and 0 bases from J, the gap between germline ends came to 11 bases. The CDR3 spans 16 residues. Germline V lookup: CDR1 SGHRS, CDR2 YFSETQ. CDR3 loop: CASSTALGSGANVLTF. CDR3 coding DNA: TGCGCCAGCAGCACGGCTCTGGGCTCTGGGGCCAACGTCCTGACTTTC. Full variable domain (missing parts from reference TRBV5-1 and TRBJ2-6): KAGVTQTPRYLIKTRGQQVTLSCSPISGHRSVSWYQQTPGQGLQFLFEYFSETQRNKGNFPGRFSGRQFSNSRSEMNVSTLELGDSALYLCASSTALGSGANVLTFGAGSRLTVL.

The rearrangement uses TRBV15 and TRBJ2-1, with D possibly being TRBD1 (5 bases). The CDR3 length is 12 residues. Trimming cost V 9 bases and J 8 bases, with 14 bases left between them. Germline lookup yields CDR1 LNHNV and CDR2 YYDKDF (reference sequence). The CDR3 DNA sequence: TGTGCCACGCATTCAAGGGGCGATGAGCAGTTCTTC. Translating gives CATHSRGDEQFF.

DNA for the CDR3: TGTGCCATCAGTGAGTCGAACAGGGTTTCTGGAAACACCATATATTTT. As protein: CAISESNRVSGNTIYF. This chain connects TRBV10-3 to TRBJ1-3; D may be TRBD1 (6 bases). The germline V gene has CDR1 ENHRY and CDR2 SYGVKD. V shed 0 bases and J shed 1 base, with 10 bases lying between them. The CDR3 runs 16 residues.

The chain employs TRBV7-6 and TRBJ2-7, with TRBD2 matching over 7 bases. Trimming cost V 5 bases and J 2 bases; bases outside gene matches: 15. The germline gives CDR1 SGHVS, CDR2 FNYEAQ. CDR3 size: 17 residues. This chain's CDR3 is CASSPLGRASGAYEQYF. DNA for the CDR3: TGTGCCAGCAGCCCCCTAGGTCGGGCTAGCGGAGCCTACGAGCAGTACTTC.

DNA of the CDR3: TGTGCCAGCAGCTTGTCTCAACAGGGATACACCGGGGAGCTGTTTTTT. It is translated as CASSLSQQGYTGELFF. This rearrangement joins TRBV11-2 to TRBJ2-2; possibly TRBD1 for D (6 bases). Germline CDR1 and CDR2: SGHAT and FQNNGV. The ends were cut back, 3 bases at V and 3 bases at J, with 14 bases in the middle. This CDR3 comprises 16 residues.

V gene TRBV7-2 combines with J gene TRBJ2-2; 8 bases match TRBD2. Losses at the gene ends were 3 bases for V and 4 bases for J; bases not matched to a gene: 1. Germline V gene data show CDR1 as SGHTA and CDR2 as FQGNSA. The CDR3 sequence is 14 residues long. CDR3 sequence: CASSFGGVTGELFF. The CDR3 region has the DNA TGTGCCAGCAGCTTCGGGGGGGTCACCGGGGAGCTGTTTTTT.

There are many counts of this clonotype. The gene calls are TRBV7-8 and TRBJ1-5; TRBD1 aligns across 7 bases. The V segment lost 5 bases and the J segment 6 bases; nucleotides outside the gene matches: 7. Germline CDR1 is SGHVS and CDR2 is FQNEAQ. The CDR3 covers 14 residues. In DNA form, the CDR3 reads TGTGCCAGCAGCCGAGCCAGGGGGACTCAGCCCCAGCATTTT. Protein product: CASSRARGTQPQHF.